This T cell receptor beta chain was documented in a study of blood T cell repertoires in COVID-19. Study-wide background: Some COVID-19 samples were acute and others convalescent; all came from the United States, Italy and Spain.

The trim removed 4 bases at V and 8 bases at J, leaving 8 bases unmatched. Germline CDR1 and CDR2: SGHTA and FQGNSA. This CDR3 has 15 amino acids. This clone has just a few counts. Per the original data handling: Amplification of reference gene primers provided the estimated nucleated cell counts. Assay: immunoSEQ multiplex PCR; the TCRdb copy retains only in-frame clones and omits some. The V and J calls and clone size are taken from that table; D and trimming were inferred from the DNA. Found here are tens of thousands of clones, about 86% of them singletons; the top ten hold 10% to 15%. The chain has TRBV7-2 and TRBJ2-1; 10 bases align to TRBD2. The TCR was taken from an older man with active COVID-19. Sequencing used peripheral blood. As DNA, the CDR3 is TGTGCCAGCAGCTCGAGCGGGGGGGCCGGCGATGAGCAGTTCTTC. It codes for CASSSSGGAGDEQFF.